These T cell receptor beta chains were read from a single sample in a study. Using its own MiXCR run on the RT-PCR reads, TCRdb lists one record per CDR3 protein. The table includes 550,000 to 750,000 distinct CDR3 sequences, 14% detected once. Sequenced: memory CD4+ T cells from blood. The receptors derive from a female donor in good health, serving as a healthy control. Each CDR3 is given with its conserved first and last residue. Clone size appears in some rows only: once, few, many, or a class for an expanded clone.

CASSQRGGRTPDTQYF	TRBV7-2	TRBJ2-3	.
CASSPGEGGTQYF	TRBV7-6	TRBJ2-5	many
CSVGYSGANVLTF	TRBV29-1	TRBJ2-6	.
CASQRSRGEETQYF	TRBV6-2/TRBV6-3	TRBJ2-5	few
CASSLGSSGVQSPLHF	TRBV7-8	TRBJ1-6	.
CASSLTGVSGNTIYF	TRBV5-5	TRBJ1-3	.
CASTRQGPDTQYF	TRBV7-9	TRBJ2-3	few
CASSVSGRNDEQFF	TRBV9	TRBJ2-1	.
CASSRGMASNQPQHF	TRBV12-3/TRBV12-4	TRBJ1-5	few
CASGLAGYSYNEQFF	TRBV28	TRBJ2-1	few
CSARLGQGEDTQYF	TRBV20-1	TRBJ2-3	.